This T cell receptor (beta chain) is from a study of T-cell reconstitution after alpha-beta-depleted transplantation in children. The library targeted TCRbeta and was prepared with unique molecular identifiers. TCRdb independently ran MiXCR on the PCR reads; one entry per CDR3 protein. The sample lists hundreds of thousands of distinct CDR3 sequences, about 12% seen once, with around 2.5% in the top ten. This clonotype was observed at least ten times. J was trimmed by 10 bases and V by 4 bases; bases with no gene match: 10. The V gene's germline CDR1 is SGDLS and CDR2 YYNGEE. There are 16 residues in the CDR3.

This receptor was taken from a human donor who donated a stem cell graft to a child with acute lymphoblastic leukemia. Source: PBMCs from the stem cell graft donor, taken from the stem cell graft. The chain links TRBV9 to TRBJ2-1; 14 bases match TRBD2. As DNA, the CDR3 is TGTGCCAGCAGCCTCCTGGGACTAGCGGGAGAAGAGGAGCAGTTCTTC. It translates to CASSLLGLAGEEEQFF.